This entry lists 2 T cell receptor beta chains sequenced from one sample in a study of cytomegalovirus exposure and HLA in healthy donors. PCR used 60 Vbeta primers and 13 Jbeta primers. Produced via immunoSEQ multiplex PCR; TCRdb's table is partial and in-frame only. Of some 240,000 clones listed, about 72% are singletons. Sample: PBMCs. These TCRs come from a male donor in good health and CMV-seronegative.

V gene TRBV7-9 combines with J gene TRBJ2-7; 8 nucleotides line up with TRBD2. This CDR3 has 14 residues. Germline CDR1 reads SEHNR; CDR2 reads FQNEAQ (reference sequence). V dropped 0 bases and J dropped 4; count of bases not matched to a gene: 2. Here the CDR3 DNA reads TGTGCCAGCAGCTTAGCAGGACTAGCTTACGAGCAGTACTTC. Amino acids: CASSLAGLAYEQYF.

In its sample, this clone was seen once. CDR3 sequence reads: CASSEYGAALGGEQYF. The DNA for the CDR3 is TGCGCCAGCAGTGAGTACGGAGCGGCCTTGGGGGGGGAGCAGTACTTC. The V gene is TRBV10-2, the J gene TRBJ2-7; 7 bases align to TRBD2. CDR3 length: 16 residues. Germline V CDR1 and CDR2: WSHSY, SAAADI. Losses at the gene ends were 1 base for V and 7 bases for J; bases not matched to a gene: 13.